This record looks at one T cell receptor beta chain sequence and its context. Its antigen is still unknown. No base qualities exist here, and no much larger clone lies one base off it. TCRbeta CDR3 regions were amplified from genomic DNA using the immunoSEQ Assay, a bias-controlled multiplex PCR. In the authors' own workflow: Within the assay, amplification of reference gene primers was used to estimate how many nucleated cells each sample contained. To quantify the absolute abundance of each unique TCRbeta CDR3 rearrangement, sequence reads were collapsed and filtered. For each sample, productive Simpson clonality was calculated as the square root of Simpson's diversity index over productive rearrangements. This is the immuneACCESS table as TCRdb keeps it, with only in-frame sequences that have V and J called. A part of the clones is gone; compared with another copy, unresolved V genes explain less than half, and the rest is unexplained. V, J and clone size derive from that table, while D and trimming were established from the DNA sequence. The sample table shows over 150,000 clones, and 75% to 85% are seen once. The ten most abundant clones make up around 13% of the sample.

This sample was included in a study of blood T cell repertoires in COVID-19 (TCRdb year 2020). Context from the whole study: Samples from collaborators originated in the United States, Italy and Spain and spanned both the acute and convalescent phases of COVID-19. The material from the prospective study consisted of cDNA or gDNA derived from T cells, B-cell-depleted T cells, or PBMCs. Subjects who had been exposed to COVID-19, were actively infected with it, or had recovered from it provided the deeply sampled blood TCRbeta repertoires that made up the dataset. The repertoires were released in a freely available public database meant as a resource for research on the immune response to SARS-CoV-2. The samples were drawn from the first 160 participants of the ongoing ImmuneRACE study and from 950 to 1,500 subjects provided by 6 global collaborators. A de-identified subject ID, COVID-19 status, age in years and sex were almost always included in the sample metadata. Where HLA class I and class II types were available, the types were taken from metadata supplied by the sample provider, not from assay-based typing.

Collaborating institutions collected whole blood in K2EDTA tubes following their own protocols. For TCRbeta analysis, collaborators shipped samples as frozen whole blood, isolated PBMCs, or DNA extracted from either of those sample types. Findings and caveats that apply to the study as a whole: The amount of clinical and demographic metadata varied by source and participant and was provided uncurated.

The CDR3 holds 13 amino acids from the cysteine to the phenylalanine. Only the CDR3 part of the read is kept: 39 bases, read in frame from the first base. The V end loses 1 base and the J end loses 4 bases, and a stretch of 5 bases separates them. According to the germline V gene, CDR1 reads SGHNT and CDR2 reads YENEEA. This TCR derives from a human donor in a cohort sampled during active COVID-19. This chain is built from TRBV11-3 and TRBJ2-1; no D gene can be assigned with confidence. Sequenced: peripheral blood. The nucleotide sequence reads TGTGCCAGCAGCTTAGGACTTTACAATGAGCAGTTCTTC. It is translated as CASSLGLYNEQFF.